A selection of T cell receptor beta chains follows, all from one sample in a study of PD-L1 blockade in urothelial cancer. TCRdb keeps only in-frame clones here, not all; method: immunoSEQ multiplex PCR. The table includes tens of thousands of clones, over 65% detected once. Here the sequenced sample was PBMCs, taken around atezolizumab (anti-PD-L1) treatment. The receptor source for this set is a man in his 70s with urothelial cancer. Each CDR3 is given with its conserved first and last residue. A D gene is named only where the DNA matches it firmly. Clone size appears in some rows only: once, few, many, or a class for an expanded clone.

clone size	V gene	J gene	D gene	CDR3 DNA	CDR3 protein
-	TRBV19	TRBJ2-3	-	TGTGCCAGTAGTAGAGGGAAAGATACGCAGTATTTT	CASSRGKDTQYF
-	TRBV27	TRBJ2-5	TRBD1	TGTGCCAGCGGACAGGGGCGACGAGAGACCCAGTACTTC	CASGQGRRETQYF
-	TRBV5-1	TRBJ2-7	-	TGCGCCAGCAGGACTGGTCGCGACGAGCAGTACTTC	CASRTGRDEQYF
-	TRBV29-1	TRBJ1-4	-	TGCAGCGTTCAGGGGCCAGGCGGGTTTGATGAAAAACTGTTTTTT	CSVQGPGGFDEKLFF
-	TRBV7-9	TRBJ2-7	-	TGTGCCAGCAGCTCGGACTACTACGAGCAGTACTTC	CASSSDYYEQYF
-	TRBV19	TRBJ2-7	-	TGTGCCAGTAGTGATGCACAGTCCTACGAGCAGTACTTC	CASSDAQSYEQYF
-	TRBV9	TRBJ2-7	TRBD2	TGTGCCAGTGGGGGGGGGACCTATGAGCAGTACTTC	CASGGGTYEQYF
-	TRBV28	TRBJ1-2	-	TGTGCCACCCTAGGGGACTTGGACTATGGCTACACCTTC	CATLGDLDYGYTF
-	TRBV29-1	TRBJ2-1	TRBD2	TGCAGCGTCTCCCCGAGGCTAGCGGTATACAATGAGCAGTTCTTC	CSVSPRLAVYNEQFF
-	TRBV19	TRBJ1-2	-	TGTGCCAGTAGGGCAGAACCCTATGGCTACACCTTC	CASRAEPYGYTF
-	TRBV5-6	TRBJ1-1	-	TGTGCCAGCAGCTTGGGATTTAGGGGGACTGAAGCTTTCTTT	CASSLGFRGTEAFF
few	TRBV19	TRBJ2-5	TRBD1	TGTGCCAGTAGTCCCCAACGACAGGGGAAGGGGGAGACCCAGTACTTC	CASSPQRQGKGETQYF
once	TRBV9	TRBJ2-2	-	TGTGCCAGCAGCGTAGAGGGGGGGCCGGTTTTGAACACCGGGGAGCTGTTTTTT	CASSVEGGPVLNTGELFF
few	TRBV7-8	TRBJ1-2	-	TGTGCCAGCAGCTTAGATCCAGGACTCTATGGCTACACCTTC	CASSLDPGLYGYTF
few	TRBV27	TRBJ2-7	-	TGTGCCAGCAAGTTGCAGGGGCATTACGAGCAGTACTTC	CASKLQGHYEQYF
-	TRBV5-1	TRBJ1-1	-	TGCGCCAGCAGCTTGTTGTCGGGCAGGGTCAAGAACACTGAAGCTTTCTTT	CASSLLSGRVKNTEAFF
once	TRBV9	TRBJ2-1	TRBD2	TGTGCCAGCACCTATAATATAGCGGGAACGTCGAATGAGCAGTTCTTC	CASTYNIAGTSNEQFF
-	TRBV5-4	TRBJ1-4	TRBD1	TGTGCCAGCAGCTTCGAGGGGGCAGGTGAAAAACTGTTTTTT	CASSFEGAGEKLFF
few	TRBV9	TRBJ1-1	-	TGTGCCAGCAGCGTAGGAGGCAGGGGCGTGAACACTGAAGCTTTCTTT	CASSVGGRGVNTEAFF
-	TRBV11-3	TRBJ2-3	TRBD2	TGTGCCAGCAGCCCCCGACTAGCGGGAGGGGCTCAGTATTTT	CASSPRLAGGAQYF
once	TRBV27	TRBJ2-7	-	TGTGCCAGCAGGGAAAGGGAGTATTCCTACGAGCAGTACTTC	CASREREYSYEQYF
-	TRBV9	TRBJ2-3	-	TGTGCCAGCAGCGTAGATCACGGGGATACGCAGTATTTT	CASSVDHGDTQYF
-	TRBV7-2	TRBJ2-1	-	TGTGCCAGCAGCTTAGCTGGGGGCCATCAGTTCTTC	CASSLAGGHQFF
once	TRBV9	TRBJ2-2	TRBD2	TGTGCCAGCAGCGTCGAACTAGCGGGAGTTGATAGGAGCGGGGAGCTGTTTTTT	CASSVELAGVDRSGELFF
-	TRBV29-1	TRBJ1-5	-	TGCAGCGTTGGTCAGAATGGTCAGCCCCAGCATTTT	CSVGQNGQPQHF
-	TRBV27	TRBJ1-5	-	TGTGCCAGCCAAACTAGGTGGCCGGGAGATCAGCCCCAGCATTTT	CASQTRWPGDQPQHF